The present TCR beta chain was sequenced within a study of cytomegalovirus exposure and HLA in healthy donors. Study observations and caveats: Follow-up analysis seemed to connect common viral pathogens with several of the most significant clusters identified.

This clone was seen a handful of times. Its target is unknown. V dropped 8 bases and J dropped 2; count of bases not matched to a gene: 9. CDR1 is LGHNA, CDR2 YNFKEQ, per germline. There are 15 residues in the CDR3. This PCR relied on a set of 60 Vbeta primers and 13 Jbeta primers. Using immunoSEQ multiplex PCR, the repertoire was profiled, and TCRdb retains in-frame clones only, with some absent. Here the sample spans about 130,000 clones, about four fifths being singletons. The clonotype comes from a man aged 25-45 years in good health and CMV-seronegative. Material: PBMCs. The genes are TRBV4-2 and TRBJ2-5; TRBD2 matches 9 bases. Written as DNA, the CDR3 is TGTGCCAGCGGCTTTAGCGGGGGTCATCAAGAGACCCAGTACTTC. This codes for CASGFSGGHQETQYF.